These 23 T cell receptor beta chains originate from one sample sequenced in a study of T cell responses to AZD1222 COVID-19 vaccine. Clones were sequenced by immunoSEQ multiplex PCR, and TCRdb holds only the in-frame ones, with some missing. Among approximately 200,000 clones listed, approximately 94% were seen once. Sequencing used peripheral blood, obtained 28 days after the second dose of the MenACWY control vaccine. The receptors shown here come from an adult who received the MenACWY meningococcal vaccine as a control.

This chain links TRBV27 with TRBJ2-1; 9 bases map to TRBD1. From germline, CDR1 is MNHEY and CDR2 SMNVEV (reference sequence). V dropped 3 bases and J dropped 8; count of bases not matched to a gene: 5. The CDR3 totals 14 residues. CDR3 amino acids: CASSLGTGLDEQFF. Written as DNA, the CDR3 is TGTGCCAGCAGTTTGGGGACAGGGCTCGATGAGCAGTTCTTC.

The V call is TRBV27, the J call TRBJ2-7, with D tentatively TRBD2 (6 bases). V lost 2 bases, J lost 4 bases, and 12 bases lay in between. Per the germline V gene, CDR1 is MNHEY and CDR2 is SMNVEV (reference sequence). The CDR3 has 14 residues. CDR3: CASSLGGAPYEQYF. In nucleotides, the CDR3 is TGTGCCAGCAGTTTAGGAGGGGCTCCGTACGAGCAGTACTTC.

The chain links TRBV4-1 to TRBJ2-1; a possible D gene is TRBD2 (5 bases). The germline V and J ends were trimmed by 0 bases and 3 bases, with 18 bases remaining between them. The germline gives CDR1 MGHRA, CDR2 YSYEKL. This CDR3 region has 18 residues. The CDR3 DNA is TGCGCCAGCAGCCAAGATAACCGGCTAGGCGGGTTCTACAATGAGCAGTTCTTC. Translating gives CASSQDNRLGGFYNEQFF.

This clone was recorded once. CDR3 protein: CASSPLGGNYGYTF. CDR3 DNA sequence: TGTGCCAGCAGTCCCCTTGGGGGAAACTATGGCTACACCTTC. The genes are TRBV6-5 and TRBJ1-2; D perhaps matches TRBD1 (5 bases). The length of the CDR3 is 14 residues. Trimming pared 5 bases from V and 2 bases from J, leaving 12 bases between. Per germline, CDR1 MNHEY and CDR2 SVGAGI.

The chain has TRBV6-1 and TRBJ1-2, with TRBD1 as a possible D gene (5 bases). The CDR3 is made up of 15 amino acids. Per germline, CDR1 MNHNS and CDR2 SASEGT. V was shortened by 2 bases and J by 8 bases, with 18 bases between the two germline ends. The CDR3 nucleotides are TGTGCCAGCAGTGAATGGCATGACAGAACCTGGGGCTACACCTTC. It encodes CASSEWHDRTWGYTF.

For the CDR3, the DNA is TGTGCCAGCAGCCAAGGCTATACAGGGAAGACTGAAGCTTTCTTT. Protein product: CASSQGYTGKTEAFF. The chain couples TRBV3-1 (or the pseudogene TRBV3-2) to TRBJ1-1, with a weak D call TRBD1 (6 bases). CDR3 length equals 15 residues. The V end lost 1 base, the J end lost 5 bases, and 14 bases lay between the germline ends. Per the germline V gene, CDR1 is LGHDT and CDR2 is YNNKEL (reference sequence).

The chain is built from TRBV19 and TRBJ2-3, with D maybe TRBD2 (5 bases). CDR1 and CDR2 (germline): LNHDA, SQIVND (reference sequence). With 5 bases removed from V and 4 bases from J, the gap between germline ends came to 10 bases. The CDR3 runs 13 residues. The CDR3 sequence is CASSQEGSDTQYF. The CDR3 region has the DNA TGTGCCAGTAGTCAAGAGGGATCAGATACGCAGTATTTT.

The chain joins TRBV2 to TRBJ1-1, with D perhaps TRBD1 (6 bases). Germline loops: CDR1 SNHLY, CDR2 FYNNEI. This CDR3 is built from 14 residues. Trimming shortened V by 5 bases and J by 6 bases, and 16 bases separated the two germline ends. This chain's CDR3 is CASSRQATVAEAFF. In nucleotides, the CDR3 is TGTGCCAGCAGTCGACAGGCAACGGTAGCTGAAGCTTTCTTT.

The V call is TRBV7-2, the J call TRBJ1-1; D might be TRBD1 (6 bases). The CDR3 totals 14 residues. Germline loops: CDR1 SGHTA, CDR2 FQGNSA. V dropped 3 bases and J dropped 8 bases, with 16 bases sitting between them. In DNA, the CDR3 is TGTGCCAGCAGCTTTGAACGATTTAGGGGGGAAGCTTTCTTT. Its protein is CASSFERFRGEAFF.

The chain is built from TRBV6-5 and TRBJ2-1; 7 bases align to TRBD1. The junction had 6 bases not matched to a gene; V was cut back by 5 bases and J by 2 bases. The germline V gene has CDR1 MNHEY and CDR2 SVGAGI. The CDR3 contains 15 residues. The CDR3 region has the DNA TGTGCCAGCAGTCCTGACAGGGCCACCTACAATGAGCAGTTCTTC. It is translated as CASSPDRATYNEQFF.

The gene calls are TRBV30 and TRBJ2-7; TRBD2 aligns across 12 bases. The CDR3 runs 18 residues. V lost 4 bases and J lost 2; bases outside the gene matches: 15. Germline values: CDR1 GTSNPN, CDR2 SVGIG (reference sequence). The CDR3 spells CAWTTGGLAGGVAYEQYF. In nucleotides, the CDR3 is TGTGCCTGGACCACAGGGGGCCTAGCGGGAGGGGTCGCCTACGAGCAGTACTTC.

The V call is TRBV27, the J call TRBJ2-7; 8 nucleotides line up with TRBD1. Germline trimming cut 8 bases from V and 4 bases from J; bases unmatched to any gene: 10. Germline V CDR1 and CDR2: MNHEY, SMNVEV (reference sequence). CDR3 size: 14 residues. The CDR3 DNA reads TGTGCCAGCCAGAATGCAGGGGGCGGTTACGAGCAGTACTTC. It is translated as CASQNAGGGYEQYF.

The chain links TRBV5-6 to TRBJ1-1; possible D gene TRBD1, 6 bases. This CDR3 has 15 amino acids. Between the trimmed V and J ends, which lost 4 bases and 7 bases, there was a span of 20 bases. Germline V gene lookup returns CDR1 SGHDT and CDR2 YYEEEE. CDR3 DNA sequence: TGTGCCAGCAGCCACAAAGGGGGGCTTCTCCATGAAGCTTTCTTT. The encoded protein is CASSHKGGLLHEAFF.

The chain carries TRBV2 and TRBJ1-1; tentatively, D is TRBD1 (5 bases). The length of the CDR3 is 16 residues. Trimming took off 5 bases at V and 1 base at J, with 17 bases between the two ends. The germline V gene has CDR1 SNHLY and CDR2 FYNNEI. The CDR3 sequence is CASSSPGLQENTEAFF. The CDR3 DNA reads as TGTGCCAGCAGTAGCCCGGGACTTCAGGAGAACACTGAAGCTTTCTTT.

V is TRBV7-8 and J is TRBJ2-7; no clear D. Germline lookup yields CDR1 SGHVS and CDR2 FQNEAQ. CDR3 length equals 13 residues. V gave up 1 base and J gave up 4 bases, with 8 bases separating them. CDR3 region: CASSLEALYEQYF. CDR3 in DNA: TGTGCCAGCAGCTTAGAGGCCCTTTACGAGCAGTACTTC. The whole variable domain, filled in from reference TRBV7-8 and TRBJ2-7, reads GAGVSQSPRYKVAKRGQDVALRCDPISGHVSLFWYQQALGQGPEFLTYFQNEAQLDKSGLPSDRFFAERPEGSVSTLKIQRTQQEDSAVYLCASSLEALYEQYFGPGTRLTVT.

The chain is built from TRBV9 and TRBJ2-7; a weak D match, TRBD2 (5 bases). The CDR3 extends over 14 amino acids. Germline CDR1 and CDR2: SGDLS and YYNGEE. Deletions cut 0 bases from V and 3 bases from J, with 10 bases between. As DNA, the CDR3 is TGTGCCAGCAGCGTAGGTGGAGGTAACTACGAGCAGTACTTC. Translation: CASSVGGGNYEQYF.

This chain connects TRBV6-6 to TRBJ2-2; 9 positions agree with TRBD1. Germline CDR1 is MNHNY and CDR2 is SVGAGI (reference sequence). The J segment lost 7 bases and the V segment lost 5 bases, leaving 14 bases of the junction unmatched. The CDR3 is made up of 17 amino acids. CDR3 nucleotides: TGTGCCAGCAGTCAGGGCACGGGACAGGGTAATAGCGGGGAGCTGTTTTTT. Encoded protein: CASSQGTGQGNSGELFF.

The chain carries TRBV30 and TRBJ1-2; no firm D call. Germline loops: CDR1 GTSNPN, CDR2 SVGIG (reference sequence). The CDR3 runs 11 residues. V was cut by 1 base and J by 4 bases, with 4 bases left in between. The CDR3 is CAWSDAYGYTF. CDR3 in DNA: TGTGCCTGGAGTGATGCCTATGGCTACACCTTC.

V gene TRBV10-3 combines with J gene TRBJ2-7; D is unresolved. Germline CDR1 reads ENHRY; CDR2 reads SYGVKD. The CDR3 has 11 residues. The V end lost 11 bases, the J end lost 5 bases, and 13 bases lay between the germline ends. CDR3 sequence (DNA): TGTGCCTCAAATTCGGCCCACGAGCAGTACTTC. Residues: CASNSAHEQYF.

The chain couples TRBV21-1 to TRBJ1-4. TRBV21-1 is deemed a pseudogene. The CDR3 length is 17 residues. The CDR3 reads CASSPPAKGRVKEKLFF. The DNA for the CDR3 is TGTGCCAGCAGCCCCCCAGCCAAGGGTAGGGTTAAGGAAAAACTGTTTTTT.

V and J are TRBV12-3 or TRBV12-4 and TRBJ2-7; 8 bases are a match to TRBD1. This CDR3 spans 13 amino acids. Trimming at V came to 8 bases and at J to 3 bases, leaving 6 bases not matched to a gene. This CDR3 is CASSDRVFYEQYF. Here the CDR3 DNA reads TGTGCCAGCTCGGACAGGGTGTTCTACGAGCAGTACTTC.

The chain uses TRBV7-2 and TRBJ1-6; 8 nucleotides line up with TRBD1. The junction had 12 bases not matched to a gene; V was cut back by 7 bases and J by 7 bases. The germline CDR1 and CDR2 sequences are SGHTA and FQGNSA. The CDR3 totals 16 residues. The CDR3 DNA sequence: TGTGCCAGCAAGATTACTCAGGGGGCGGGGAATTCACCCCTCCACTTT. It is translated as CASKITQGAGNSPLHF.

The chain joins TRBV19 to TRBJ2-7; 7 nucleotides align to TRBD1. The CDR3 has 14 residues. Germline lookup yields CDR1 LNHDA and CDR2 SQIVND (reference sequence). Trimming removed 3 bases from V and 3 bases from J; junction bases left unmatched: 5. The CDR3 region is CASSIGRQGYEQYF. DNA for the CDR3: TGTGCCAGTAGTATCGGAAGACAGGGCTACGAGCAGTACTTC.